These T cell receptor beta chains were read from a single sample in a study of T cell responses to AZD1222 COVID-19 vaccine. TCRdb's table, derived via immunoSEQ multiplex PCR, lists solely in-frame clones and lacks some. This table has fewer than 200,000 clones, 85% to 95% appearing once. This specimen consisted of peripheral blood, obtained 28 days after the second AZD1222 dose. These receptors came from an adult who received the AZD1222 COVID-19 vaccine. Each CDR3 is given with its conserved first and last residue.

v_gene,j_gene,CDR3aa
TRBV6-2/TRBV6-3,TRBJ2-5,CASSYSRTGGSQETQYF
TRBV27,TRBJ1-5,CASSFRDPLRSNQPQHF
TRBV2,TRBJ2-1,CASSELGLAGLYNEQFF
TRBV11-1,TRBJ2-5,CASSKHWGKQETQYF
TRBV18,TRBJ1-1,CASVHRELNTEAFF
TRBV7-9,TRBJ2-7,CASSSPGLAGLYTYEQYF
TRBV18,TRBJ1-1,CASSPPMRTGREAFF
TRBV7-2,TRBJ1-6,CASSVDREVGNSPLHF
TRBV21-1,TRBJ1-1,CASSKAKLRRGVNTEAFF
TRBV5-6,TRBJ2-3,CASSLGLAGTDTQYF
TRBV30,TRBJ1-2,CAWMVSGRGYTF
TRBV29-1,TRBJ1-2,CSVGEGLGYTF
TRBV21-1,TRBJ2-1,CASREGLAGGCEQFF
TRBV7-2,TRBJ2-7,CASSSGLGSEQYF
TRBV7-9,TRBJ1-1,CASSLVRGTSTEAFF
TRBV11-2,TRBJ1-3,CASSLERTGNTIYF